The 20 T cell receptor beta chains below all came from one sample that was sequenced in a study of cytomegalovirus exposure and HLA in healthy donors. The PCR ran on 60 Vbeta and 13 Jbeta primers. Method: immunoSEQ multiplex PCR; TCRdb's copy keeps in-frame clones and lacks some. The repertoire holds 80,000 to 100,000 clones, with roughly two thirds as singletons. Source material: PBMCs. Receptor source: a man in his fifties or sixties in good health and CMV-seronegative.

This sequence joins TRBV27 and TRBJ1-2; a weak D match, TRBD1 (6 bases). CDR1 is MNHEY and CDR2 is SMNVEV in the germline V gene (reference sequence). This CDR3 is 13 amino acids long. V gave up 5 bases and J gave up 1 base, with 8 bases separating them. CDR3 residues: CASSGRGNYGYTF. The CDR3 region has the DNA TGTGCCAGCAGTGGCAGGGGTAACTATGGCTACACCTTC.

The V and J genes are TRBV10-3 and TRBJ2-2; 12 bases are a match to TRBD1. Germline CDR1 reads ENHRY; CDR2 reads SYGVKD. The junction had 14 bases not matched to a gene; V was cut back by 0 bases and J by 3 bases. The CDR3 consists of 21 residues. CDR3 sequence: CAISESNWDRGPVPYTGELFF. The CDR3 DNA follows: TGTGCCATCAGTGAGTCAAATTGGGACAGGGGGCCGGTTCCATACACCGGGGAGCTGTTTTTT.

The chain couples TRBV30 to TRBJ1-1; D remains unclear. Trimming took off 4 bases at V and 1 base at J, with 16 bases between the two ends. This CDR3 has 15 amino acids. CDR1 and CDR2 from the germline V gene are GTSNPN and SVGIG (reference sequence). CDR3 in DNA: TGTGCCTGGAACCCGGGAGTGGTCCGGAACACTGAAGCTTTCTTT. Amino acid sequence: CAWNPGVVRNTEAFF.

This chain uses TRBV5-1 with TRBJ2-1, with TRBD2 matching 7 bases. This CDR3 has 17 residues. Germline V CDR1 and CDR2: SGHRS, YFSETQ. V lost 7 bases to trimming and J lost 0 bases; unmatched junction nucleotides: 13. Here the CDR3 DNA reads TGCGCCAGCGCCGAGCGTGGGGGGGGAAGCTCCTACAATGAGCAGTTCTTC. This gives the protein CASAERGGGSSYNEQFF.

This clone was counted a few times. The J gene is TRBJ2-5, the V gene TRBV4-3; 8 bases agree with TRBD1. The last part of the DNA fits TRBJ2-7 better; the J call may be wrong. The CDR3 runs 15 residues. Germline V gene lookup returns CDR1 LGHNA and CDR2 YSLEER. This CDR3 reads CASSQATGDQHEQYF. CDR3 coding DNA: TGCGCCAGCAGCCAGGCGACAGGGGATCAACACGAGCAGTACTTC.

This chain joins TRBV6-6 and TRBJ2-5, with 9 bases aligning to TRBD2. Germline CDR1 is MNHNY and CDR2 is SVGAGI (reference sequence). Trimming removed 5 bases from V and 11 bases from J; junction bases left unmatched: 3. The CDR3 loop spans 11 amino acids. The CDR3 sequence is CASSQTSGQYF. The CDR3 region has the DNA TGTGCCAGCAGTCAGACTAGCGGACAGTACTTC.

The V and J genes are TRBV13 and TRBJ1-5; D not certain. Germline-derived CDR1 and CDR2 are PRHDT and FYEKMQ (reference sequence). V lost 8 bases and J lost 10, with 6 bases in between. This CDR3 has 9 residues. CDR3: CASCNPQHF. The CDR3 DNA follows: TGTGCCAGCTGTAATCCCCAGCATTTT.

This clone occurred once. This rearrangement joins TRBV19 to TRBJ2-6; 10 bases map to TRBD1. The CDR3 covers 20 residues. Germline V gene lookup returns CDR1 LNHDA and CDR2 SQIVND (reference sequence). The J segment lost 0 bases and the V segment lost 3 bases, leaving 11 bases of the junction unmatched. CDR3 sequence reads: CASSIQSGQGKSSGANVLTF. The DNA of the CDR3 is TGTGCCAGTAGTATTCAATCGGGACAGGGGAAGAGCTCTGGGGCCAACGTCCTGACTTTC.

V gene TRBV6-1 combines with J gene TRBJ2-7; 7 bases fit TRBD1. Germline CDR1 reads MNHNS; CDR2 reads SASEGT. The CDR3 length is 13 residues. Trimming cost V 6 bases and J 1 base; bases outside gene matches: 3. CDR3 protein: CASSRTGSYEQYF. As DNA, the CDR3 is TGTGCCAGCAGCCGGACAGGTTCCTACGAGCAGTACTTC.

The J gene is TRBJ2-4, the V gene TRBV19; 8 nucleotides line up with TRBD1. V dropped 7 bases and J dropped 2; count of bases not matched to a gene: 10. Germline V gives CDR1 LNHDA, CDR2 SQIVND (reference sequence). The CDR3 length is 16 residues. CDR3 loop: CASTTPRTGTKNIQYF. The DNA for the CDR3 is TGTGCCAGTACCACCCCCCGGACAGGGACCAAAAACATTCAGTACTTC.

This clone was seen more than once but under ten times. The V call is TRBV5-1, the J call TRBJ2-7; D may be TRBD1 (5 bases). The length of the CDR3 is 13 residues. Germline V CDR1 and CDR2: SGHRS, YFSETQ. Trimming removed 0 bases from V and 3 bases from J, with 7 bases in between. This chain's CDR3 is CASSLARDYEQYF. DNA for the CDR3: TGCGCCAGCAGCTTGGCCAGGGACTACGAGCAGTACTTC.

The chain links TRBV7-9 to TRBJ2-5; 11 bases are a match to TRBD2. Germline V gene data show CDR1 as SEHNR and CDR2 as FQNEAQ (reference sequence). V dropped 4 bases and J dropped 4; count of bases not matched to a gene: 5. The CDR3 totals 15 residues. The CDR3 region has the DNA TGTGCCAGCAGCTCGGGACTAGCGGAGTCAGAGACCCAGTACTTC. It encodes CASSSGLAESETQYF.

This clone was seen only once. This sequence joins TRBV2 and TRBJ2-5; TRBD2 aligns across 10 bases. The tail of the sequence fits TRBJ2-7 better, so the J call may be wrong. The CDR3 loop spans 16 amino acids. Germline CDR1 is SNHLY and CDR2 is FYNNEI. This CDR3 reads CASTWSSGRPTYEQYF. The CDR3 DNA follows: TGTGCCAGCACCTGGAGTAGCGGGAGGCCCACCTACGAGCAGTACTTC.

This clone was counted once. The CDR3 sequence is CASSRQGLDSPLHF. The CDR3 nucleotides are TGTGCCAGCAGCCGACAGGGACTGGATTCACCCCTCCACTTT. The chain uses TRBV27 and TRBJ1-6; TRBD1 agrees at 7 bases. Trimming took 6 bases from V and 8 from J; bases not matched to a gene: 7. Germline-derived CDR1 and CDR2 are MNHEY and SMNVEV (reference sequence). This CDR3 contains 14 residues.

In nucleotides, the CDR3 is TGTGCCAGCAGTCTTCAGGTTTGGGCCGCCCCCTACAATGAGCAGTTCTTC. It yields the protein CASSLQVWAAPYNEQFF. J is TRBJ2-1 and V is TRBV28, with D uncertain. The CDR3 sequence is 17 residues long. The germline V gene has CDR1 MDHEN and CDR2 SYDVKM. Trimming stripped 5 bases from V and 2 bases from J, with 19 bases between. The full variable domain, with the rest looked up from reference TRBV28 and TRBJ2-1, is DVKVTQSSRYLVKRTGEKVFLECVQDMDHENMFWYRQDPGLGLRLIYFSYDVKMKEKGDIPEGYSVSREKKERFSLILESASTNQTSMYLCASSLQVWAAPYNEQFFGPGTRLTVL.

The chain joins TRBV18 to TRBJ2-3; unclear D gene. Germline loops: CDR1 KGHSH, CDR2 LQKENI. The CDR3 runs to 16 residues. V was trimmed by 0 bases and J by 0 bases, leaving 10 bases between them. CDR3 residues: CASSPPGRTSTDTQYF. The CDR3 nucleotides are TGTGCCAGCTCACCACCGGGCAGAACTAGCACAGATACGCAGTATTTT.

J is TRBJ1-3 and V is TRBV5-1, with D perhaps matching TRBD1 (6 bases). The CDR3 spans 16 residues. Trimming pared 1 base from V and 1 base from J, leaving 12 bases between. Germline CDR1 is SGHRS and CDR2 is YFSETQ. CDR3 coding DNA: TGCGCCAGCAGCTTGCGAGGGGGTCAGTCTGGAAACACCATATATTTT. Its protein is CASSLRGGQSGNTIYF.

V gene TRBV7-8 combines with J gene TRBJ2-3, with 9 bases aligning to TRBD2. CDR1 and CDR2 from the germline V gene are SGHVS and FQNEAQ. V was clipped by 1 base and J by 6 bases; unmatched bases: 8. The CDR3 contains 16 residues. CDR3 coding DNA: TGTGCCAGCAGCTTAGTTGCGGGAGGGTCCGGCGATACGCAGTATTTT. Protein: CASSLVAGGSGDTQYF. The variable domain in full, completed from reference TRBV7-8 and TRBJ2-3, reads GAGVSQSPRYKVAKRGQDVALRCDPISGHVSLFWYQQALGQGPEFLTYFQNEAQLDKSGLPSDRFFAERPEGSVSTLKIQRTQQEDSAVYLCASSLVAGGSGDTQYFGPGTRLTVL.

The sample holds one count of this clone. The CDR3 sequence: CASGSQGNTEAFF. The CDR3 DNA reads TGTGCCAGCGGAAGCCAGGGGAACACTGAAGCTTTCTTT. This chain connects TRBV9 to TRBJ1-1; TRBD1 is a possible D gene (5 bases). Germline-derived CDR1 and CDR2 are SGDLS and YYNGEE. Trimming shortened V by 7 bases and J by 1 base, and 11 bases separated the two germline ends. CDR3 length equals 13 residues.

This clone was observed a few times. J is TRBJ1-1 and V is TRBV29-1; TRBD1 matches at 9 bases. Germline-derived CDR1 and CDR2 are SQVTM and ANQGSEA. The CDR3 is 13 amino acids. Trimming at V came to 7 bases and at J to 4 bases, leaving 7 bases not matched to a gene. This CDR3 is CSARQGDGTEAFF. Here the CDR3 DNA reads TGCAGCGCCCGACAGGGGGATGGCACTGAAGCTTTCTTT. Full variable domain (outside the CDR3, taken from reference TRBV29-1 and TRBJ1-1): SAVISQKPSRDICQRGTSLTIQCQVDSQVTMMFWYRQQPGQSLTLIATANQGSEATYESGFVIDKFPISRPNLTFSTLTVSNMSPEDSSIYLCSARQGDGTEAFFGQGTRLTVV.